The source of this TCR beta chain is a study of CD8+CD57+ T cells in acquired aplastic anemia. At the level of the study: DNA from sorted CD4+ and CD8+ cells averaged roughly 3.4 ug. Healthy donor CD4+ samples were sequenced to a depth that averaged about 10.8 million reads. Study observations and caveats: In common between the patients and the controls were around 29 CD8+ CDR3 sequences.

Ten or more counts support this clonotype. Antigen specificity is unknown. CDR3 length equals 17 residues. V dropped 5 bases and J dropped 0; count of bases not matched to a gene: 10. The germline V gene has CDR1 LNHDA and CDR2 SQIVND (reference sequence). Profiles of TCR beta VDJ and CDR3 were generated from a genomic DNA template. TCRdb independently ran MiXCR on the reads; one entry per CDR3 protein. Of 130,000 or so distinct CDR3 sequences listed, around two fifths are singletons. Source material: sorted CD4+, CD8+, or CD8+CD57+ T cells (not recorded which) from PBMCs. This receptor was identified in a human donor in good health, serving as a control. The rearrangement links TRBV19 to TRBJ1-5, with 7 bases that match TRBD1. CDR3 sequence: CASSAASGGYSNQPQHF. The CDR3 DNA sequence: TGTGCCAGTAGTGCAGCATCAGGGGGGTATAGCAATCAGCCCCAGCATTTT.